This TCR beta chain was sequenced during a study of T cells in Graves' hyperthyroidism and ophthalmopathy. Findings and caveats of the study: Most thyroid-expanded clonotypes above 0.001 were also found in blood. A median 6.5 months before onset, the model predicted ophthalmopathy. From stable hyperthyroidism, ophthalmopathy was separated by a 13 V-J model.

This clonotype came up many times. Its target is not known. From RNA transcripts, TCR beta CDR3 regions were amplified. An initial round of RT-PCR targeting the TCR CDR3 relied on the HTBI primer set. One entry per CDR3 protein, called by TCRdb with MiXCR from the multiplex PCR reads. The table has 300,000 to 450,000 distinct CDR3 sequences, around a sixth seen once; the top ten hold 28%. Source material: blood. The sequence derives from a woman between 18 and 30 years old with Graves' hyperthyroidism that later progressed to Graves' ophthalmopathy.

The chain's CDR3 is CASSQGEKLFF. The CDR3 DNA is TGTGCCAGCAGCCAGGGTGAAAAACTGTTTTTT. J is TRBJ1-4 and V is TRBV3-1; unclear D gene. The CDR3 is made up of 11 amino acids. The germline CDR1 and CDR2 sequences are LGHDT and YNNKEL (reference sequence). V lost 3 bases to trimming and J lost 7 bases, with 3 bases between them. Filled out from reference TRBV3-1 and TRBJ1-4, the complete variable domain reads DTAVSQTPKYLVTQMGNDKSIKCEQNLGHDTMYWYKQDSKKFLKIMFSYNNKELIINETVPNRFSPKSPDKAHLNLHINSLELGDSAVYFCASSQGEKLFFGSGTQLSVL.